The source of this T cell receptor (beta chain) is a study of shared clonotypes between healthy human individuals. In the study overall: CD4 naive and memory got three plates each, CD8 naive two, CD8 memory one.

Within Nashville, Tennessee resided all donors, each a Caucasian adult. Researchers divided each subset's genomic DNA evenly across several immunoSEQ plates. Sequenced by immunoSEQ multiplex PCR; TCRdb stores in-frame clones only, minus some. The sample shows roughly 2.2 million clones, over 85% of them seen only once. The germline V gene encodes CDR1 MDHEN and CDR2 SYDVKM. This CDR3 contains 16 residues. Trimming removed 4 bases from V and 3 bases from J; junction bases left unmatched: 3. The receptor comes from a man aged 18 to 29 in good health. Some clones in this sample may be carry-over from other donors' samples. The rearrangement uses TRBV28 and TRBJ2-3, with TRBD2 identical over 14 bases. Sequenced material: naive CD4+ T cells from PBMCs. Subset described: CD45RA+ positively selected. CDR3 sequence: CASSSGLAGVTDTQYF. In DNA, the CDR3 is TGTGCCAGCAGTTCGGGACTAGCGGGAGTTACAGATACGCAGTATTTT.